The rows below give T cell receptor beta chains drawn from one sample of a study of T cells in Graves' hyperthyroidism and ophthalmopathy. TCRdb reprocessed the multiplex PCR reads via MiXCR and lists one record per CDR3 protein. The data hold some 400,000 distinct CDR3 sequences, with about 18% observed a single time. The specimen was blood. The receptors come from a woman younger than 30 with Graves' hyperthyroidism. The CDR3 runs from the conserved cysteine through the conserved F or W. The order of the fields is J gene, clone size, V gene, D gene, CDR3 protein, CDR3 DNA. The D gene is left open where the match is weak. The size field is filled for only some rows; it gives once, few, many or a size class.

J: TRBJ2-5
size: NA
V: TRBV29-1
D: NA
CDR3: CSVEATAALQETQYF
DNA: TGCAGCGTTGAAGCCACCGCGGCCCTCCAAGAGACCCAGTACTTC

J: TRBJ1-5
size: few
V: TRBV28
D: NA
CDR3: CASSSGMGQPQHF
DNA: TGTGCCAGCAGCTCAGGGATGGGTCAGCCCCAGCATTTT

J: TRBJ2-5
size: many
V: TRBV19
D: TRBD1
CDR3: CASSVYRGLLGQETQYF
DNA: TGTGCCAGTAGTGTCTACAGGGGGCTATTGGGTCAAGAGACCCAGTACTTC

J: TRBJ2-7
size: many
V: TRBV15
D: TRBD1
CDR3: CATSRERDRDNEQYF
DNA: TGTGCCACCAGCAGAGAACGGGACAGGGACAACGAGCAGTACTTC

J: TRBJ2-2
size: NA
V: TRBV6-1
D: NA
CDR3: CASRGQGELFF
DNA: TGTGCCAGCCGAGGACAAGGGGAGCTGTTTTTT

J: TRBJ2-5
size: many
V: TRBV30
D: TRBD1
CDR3: CAWIPYRGQETQYF
DNA: TGTGCCTGGATCCCCTACAGGGGGCAGGAGACCCAGTACTTC

J: TRBJ2-7
size: many
V: TRBV10-3
D: NA
CDR3: CAISEGFRGSYEQYF
DNA: TGTGCCATCAGTGAGGGTTTCAGGGGCTCCTACGAGCAGTACTTC

J: TRBJ2-2
size: many
V: TRBV10-3
D: TRBD2
CDR3: CAISGLAGSSANTGELFF
DNA: TGTGCCATCAGTGGACTAGCGGGGTCTTCTGCGAACACCGGGGAGCTGTTTTTT

J: TRBJ1-1
size: many
V: TRBV9
D: TRBD1
CDR3: CASSVGTGGTEAFF
DNA: TGTGCCAGCAGCGTAGGGACAGGGGGCACTGAAGCTTTCTTT

J: TRBJ2-5
size: many
V: TRBV20-1
D: TRBD1
CDR3: CSAKTGRVQETQYF
DNA: TGCAGTGCTAAGACAGGGCGAGTCCAAGAGACCCAGTACTTC

J: TRBJ2-7
size: NA
V: TRBV6-2/TRBV6-3
D: NA
CDR3: CASSTPRNSYEQYF
DNA: TGTGCCAGCAGTACGCCTCGGAACTCCTACGAGCAGTACTTC

J: TRBJ1-5
size: many
V: TRBV14
D: NA
CDR3: CASSPWGKGNQPQHF
DNA: TGTGCCAGCAGCCCATGGGGGAAAGGCAATCAGCCCCAGCATTTT

J: TRBJ2-5
size: many
V: TRBV20-1
D: TRBD2
CDR3: CSATRSIPLAGQETQYF
DNA: TGCAGTGCTACCCGATCAATCCCACTAGCGGGCCAAGAGACCCAGTACTTC

J: TRBJ2-7
size: many
V: TRBV10-2
D: TRBD2
CDR3: CASSIAGGPYEQYF
DNA: TGCGCCAGCAGTATAGCGGGGGGGCCCTACGAGCAGTACTTC

J: TRBJ2-7
size: many
V: TRBV11-2
D: NA
CDR3: CASAGETYEQYF
DNA: TGTGCCAGCGCTGGGGAAACCTACGAGCAGTACTTC

J: TRBJ2-5
size: many
V: TRBV24-1
D: NA
CDR3: CATSDPGSYGPQETQYF
DNA: TGTGCCACCAGTGACCCCGGGAGCTACGGCCCCCAAGAGACCCAGTACTTC

J: TRBJ1-5
size: NA
V: TRBV12-3/TRBV12-4
D: NA
CDR3: CASRSSGTSNQPQHF
DNA: TGTGCCAGCAGAAGCTCAGGGACTAGCAATCAGCCCCAGCATTTT

J: TRBJ1-1
size: many
V: TRBV6-5
D: TRBD1
CDR3: CASRGQGAGDTEAFF
DNA: TGTGCCAGCAGGGGACAGGGGGCAGGAGACACTGAAGCTTTCTTT

J: TRBJ2-5
size: many
V: TRBV3-1
D: NA
CDR3: CASSPRLVLTQETQYF
DNA: TGTGCCAGCAGCCCCAGACTAGTTTTGACACAAGAGACCCAGTACTTC

J: TRBJ2-7
size: many
V: TRBV28
D: NA
CDR3: CASSLNLGLPDYEQYF
DNA: TGTGCCAGCAGTTTAAATTTGGGACTCCCGGACTACGAGCAGTACTTC

J: TRBJ1-1
size: many
V: TRBV2
D: TRBD1
CDR3: CASSVDRGTTEAFF
DNA: TGTGCCAGCAGTGTTGACAGGGGGACCACTGAAGCTTTCTTT

J: TRBJ1-2
size: many
V: TRBV7-3
D: TRBD1
CDR3: CASSLTADRDCTF
DNA: TGTGCCAGCAGCTTAACGGCAGACAGGGACTGCACCTTC

J: TRBJ2-7
size: few
V: TRBV18
D: NA
CDR3: CASSPEGTVYEQYF
DNA: TGTGCCAGCTCACCCGAGGGGACGGTTTACGAGCAGTACTTC

J: TRBJ1-5
size: many
V: TRBV20-1
D: NA
CDR3: CSARDLDPDQPQHF
DNA: TGCAGTGCTAGAGATCTGGACCCCGATCAGCCCCAGCATTTT

J: TRBJ2-4
size: many
V: TRBV6-1
D: NA
CDR3: CASSEWLAKNIQYF
DNA: TGTGCCAGCAGTGAATGGCTAGCCAAAAACATTCAGTACTTC

J: TRBJ2-5
size: many
V: TRBV20-1
D: TRBD2
CDR3: CSADKTSGGYQETQYF
DNA: TGCAGTGCTGATAAGACTAGCGGGGGGTACCAAGAGACCCAGTACTTC

J: TRBJ2-5
size: NA
V: TRBV4-2
D: TRBD2
CDR3: CASSQEASGGVVAQYF
DNA: TGTGCCAGCAGCCAAGAGGCTAGCGGGGGAGTAGTAGCCCAGTACTTC

J: TRBJ1-1
size: NA
V: TRBV30
D: TRBD1
CDR3: CASTPGQGIRLAFF
DNA: TGTGCCTCTACGCCGGGACAGGGGATAAGGCTGGCTTTCTTT

J: TRBJ1-1
size: NA
V: TRBV2
D: TRBD1
CDR3: CASSEVSGQGPLAAFF
DNA: TGTGCCAGCAGTGAAGTATCAGGACAGGGCCCGCTTGCAGCTTTCTTT

J: TRBJ2-2
size: NA
V: TRBV12-3/TRBV12-4
D: TRBD2
CDR3: CASSGGLVETGDLFF
DNA: TGTGCCAGCAGTGGGGGACTAGTGGAGACCGGGGATCTGTTTTTT

J: TRBJ1-2
size: many
V: TRBV20-1
D: NA
CDR3: CSAPTGSGNYGYTF
DNA: TGCAGTGCTCCAACAGGGAGCGGGAACTATGGCTACACCTTC

J: TRBJ2-7
size: NA
V: TRBV12-3/TRBV12-4
D: TRBD2
CDR3: CASSSLPREGGEQYF
DNA: TGTGCCAGCAGTTCGTTACCGCGGGAGGGCGGCGAGCAGTACTTC

J: TRBJ2-7
size: NA
V: TRBV6-2/TRBV6-3
D: NA
CDR3: CASSYSFRGPVEQYF
DNA: TGTGCCAGCAGTTACTCGTTCCGGGGTCCAGTCGAGCAGTACTTC

J: TRBJ1-1
size: many
V: TRBV5-1
D: NA
CDR3: CASSSQRGTEAFF
DNA: TGCGCCAGCAGCTCCCAACGGGGAACTGAAGCTTTCTTT

J: TRBJ2-7
size: many
V: TRBV5-1
D: TRBD1
CDR3: CASGQGGPKVEQYF
DNA: TGCGCCAGCGGACAGGGGGGCCCTAAAGTCGAGCAGTACTTC

J: TRBJ2-7
size: few
V: TRBV20-1
D: TRBD2
CDR3: CSATGLAGEQYF
DNA: TGCAGTGCAACCGGACTAGCGGGCGAGCAGTACTTC

J: TRBJ2-5
size: many
V: TRBV7-7
D: NA
CDR3: CASRPPEGDQETQYF
DNA: TGTGCTAGCAGGCCCCCCGAGGGGGACCAAGAGACCCAGTACTTC

J: TRBJ1-1
size: many
V: TRBV19
D: NA
CDR3: CASSFHGSNTEAFF
DNA: TGTGCCAGTAGTTTCCACGGATCGAACACTGAAGCTTTCTTT

J: TRBJ2-7
size: many
V: TRBV7-9
D: NA
CDR3: CASSLSNQGQYF
DNA: TGTGCCAGCAGCTTATCTAATCAGGGGCAGTACTTC

J: TRBJ2-2
size: many
V: TRBV2
D: NA
CDR3: CASTTLGGVTGELFF
DNA: TGTGCCAGCACCACCCTTGGGGGCGTTACCGGGGAGCTGTTTTTT

J: TRBJ1-1
size: few
V: TRBV24-1
D: NA
CDR3: CATSDSGSIGGRAEAFF
DNA: TGTGCCACCAGTGATTCTGGTTCCATAGGGGGGCGGGCTGAAGCTTTCTTT

J: TRBJ1-2
size: many
V: TRBV20-1
D: NA
CDR3: CSASLEGYTF
DNA: TGCAGTGCTAGTCTGGAAGGCTACACCTTC

J: TRBJ1-2
size: NA
V: TRBV6-1
D: NA
CDR3: CASRGAGANYGYTF
DNA: TGTGCCAGCCGAGGTGCGGGGGCAAACTATGGCTACACCTTC

J: TRBJ1-2
size: many
V: TRBV19
D: NA
CDR3: CASSMMDGPYTF
DNA: TGTGCCAGTAGTATGATGGACGGTCCGTACACCTTC

J: TRBJ1-1
size: many
V: TRBV20-1
D: NA
CDR3: CSAWDSNGAFF
DNA: TGCAGTGCCTGGGACTCGAATGGTGCTTTCTTT

J: TRBJ2-7
size: NA
V: TRBV29-1
D: NA
CDR3: CSVEGGGPAGEQYF
DNA: TGCAGCGTTGAAGGTGGGGGCCCGGCGGGCGAGCAGTACTTC

J: TRBJ1-1
size: many
V: TRBV28
D: NA
CDR3: CASSLFGAGDEAFF
DNA: TGTGCCAGCAGTTTATTCGGGGCGGGGGATGAAGCTTTCTTT

J: TRBJ1-2
size: many
V: TRBV12-3/TRBV12-4
D: TRBD1
CDR3: CASSPTPGTGDGYTF
DNA: TGTGCCAGCAGTCCAACCCCCGGGACAGGGGATGGCTACACCTTC

J: TRBJ1-2
size: many
V: TRBV2
D: NA
CDR3: CASRGIRQPYGYTF
DNA: TGTGCCAGCAGGGGGATTCGACAGCCTTATGGCTACACCTTC

J: TRBJ2-5
size: few
V: TRBV9
D: TRBD2
CDR3: CASSANSGDQETQYF
DNA: TGTGCCAGCAGCGCGAATAGCGGGGACCAAGAGACCCAGTACTTC

J: TRBJ2-5
size: NA
V: TRBV28
D: NA
CDR3: CASSFTQNQETQYF
DNA: TGTGCCAGCAGTTTCACACAAAACCAAGAGACGCAGTACTTC

J: TRBJ1-5
size: NA
V: TRBV20-1
D: NA
CDR3: CSARDRSGANQPQHF
DNA: TGCAGTGCTAGAGATCGGTCCGGGGCGAATCAGCCCCAGCATTTT

J: TRBJ1-5
size: many
V: TRBV6-1
D: NA
CDR3: CASRNRFSQPQHF
DNA: TGTGCCAGCAGAAACAGATTCTCCCAGCCCCAGCATTTT

J: TRBJ2-3
size: NA
V: TRBV6-1
D: TRBD2
CDR3: CASSGSRLAGGPADTQYF
DNA: TGTGCCAGCAGTGGATCTAGACTAGCGGGGGGTCCTGCAGATACGCAGTATTTT

J: TRBJ2-7
size: few
V: TRBV19
D: TRBD1
CDR3: CASSTHLLIQGAKYYEQYF
DNA: TGTGCCAGTAGTACGCACCTTCTGATCCAGGGGGCGAAATACTACGAGCAGTACTTC